This T cell receptor (beta chain) came from a study of cytomegalovirus exposure and HLA in healthy donors. On the study more broadly: Early on, a data release was issued that held 80 million or so unique TCRs from HLA-typed donors. Most donors, approximately 82% of 398 genotyped, fell in the Caucasian-associated ancestry cluster. Study-wide results and caveats: There were some public TCRs occurring in many donors, but most TCR sequences were rare. The authors assumed roughly uniform sequencing depth across donors for presence/absence analyses.

Note on this clone: The antigen is undetermined.

The primer mix had 60 Vbeta and 13 Jbeta primers. Sequencing used immunoSEQ multiplex PCR; TCRdb keeps in-frame clones, though not all of them. The repertoire has around 150,000 clones, about 80% of them found once; the top ten carry around 1.9%. The CDR3 sequence is 17 residues long. The J segment lost 6 bases and the V segment lost 3 bases, leaving 13 bases of the junction unmatched. Germline V CDR1 and CDR2: SQVTM, ANQGSEA. This receptor was identified in a man aged 35-49 years in good health and CMV-seronegative. The sequencing sample was made of PBMCs. The chain employs TRBV29-1 and TRBJ2-1; 11 bases are a match to TRBD2. CDR3 sequence: CSVDREGGLADINEQFF. CDR3 coding DNA: TGCAGCGTTGATCGAGAGGGGGGACTAGCGGATATCAATGAGCAGTTCTTC.